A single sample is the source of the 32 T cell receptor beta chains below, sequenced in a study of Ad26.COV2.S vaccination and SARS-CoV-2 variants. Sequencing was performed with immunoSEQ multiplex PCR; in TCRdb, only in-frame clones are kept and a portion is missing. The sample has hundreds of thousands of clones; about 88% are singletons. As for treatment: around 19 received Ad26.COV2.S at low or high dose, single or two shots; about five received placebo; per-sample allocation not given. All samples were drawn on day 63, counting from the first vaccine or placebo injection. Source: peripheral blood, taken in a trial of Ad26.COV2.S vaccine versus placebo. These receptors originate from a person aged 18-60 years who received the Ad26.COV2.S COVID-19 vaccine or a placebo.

As DNA, the CDR3 is TGTGCCAGCAGCGCAACCACAGGGGAAGAGACCCAGTACTTC. Amino acid sequence: CASSATTGEETQYF. The chain employs TRBV7-2 and TRBJ2-5; TRBD1 agrees at 7 bases. The V segment lost 5 bases and the J segment 3 bases; nucleotides outside the gene matches: 6. Germline V lookup: CDR1 SGHTA, CDR2 FQGNSA. The CDR3 extends over 14 amino acids. The full variable domain, its missing parts supplied by reference TRBV7-2 and TRBJ2-5, is GAGVSQSPSNKVTEKGKDVELRCDPISGHTALYWYRQSLGQGLEFLIYFQGNSAPDKSGLPSDRFSAERTGGSVSTLTIQRTQQEDSAVYLCASSATTGEETQYFGPGTRLLVL.

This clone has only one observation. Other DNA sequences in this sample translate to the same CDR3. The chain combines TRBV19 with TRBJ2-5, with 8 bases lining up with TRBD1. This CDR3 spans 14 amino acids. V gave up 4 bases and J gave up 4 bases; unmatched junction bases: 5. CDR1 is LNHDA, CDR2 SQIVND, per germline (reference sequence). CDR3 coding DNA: TGTGCCAGTAGTAGGACAGGGTTCGGAGAGACCCAGTACTTC. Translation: CASSRTGFGETQYF.

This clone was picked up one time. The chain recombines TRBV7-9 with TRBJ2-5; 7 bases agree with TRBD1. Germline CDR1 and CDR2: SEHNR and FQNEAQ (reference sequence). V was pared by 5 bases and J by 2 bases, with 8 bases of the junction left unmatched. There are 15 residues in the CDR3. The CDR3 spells CASSHAGTEQETQYF. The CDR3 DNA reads TGTGCCAGCAGCCACGCCGGGACAGAACAAGAGACCCAGTACTTC.

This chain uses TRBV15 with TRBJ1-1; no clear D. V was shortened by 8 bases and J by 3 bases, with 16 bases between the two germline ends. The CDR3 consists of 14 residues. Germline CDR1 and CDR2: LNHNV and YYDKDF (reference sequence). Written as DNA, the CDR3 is TGTGCCACCGAAAACAAGAGGGAGGACACTGAAGCTTTCTTT. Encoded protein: CATENKREDTEAFF.

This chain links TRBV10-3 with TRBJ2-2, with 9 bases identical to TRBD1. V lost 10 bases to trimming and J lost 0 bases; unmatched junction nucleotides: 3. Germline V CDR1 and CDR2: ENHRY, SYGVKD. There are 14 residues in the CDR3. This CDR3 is CATGQGANTGELFF. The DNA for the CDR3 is TGTGCCACGGGACAGGGCGCGAACACCGGGGAGCTGTTTTTT.

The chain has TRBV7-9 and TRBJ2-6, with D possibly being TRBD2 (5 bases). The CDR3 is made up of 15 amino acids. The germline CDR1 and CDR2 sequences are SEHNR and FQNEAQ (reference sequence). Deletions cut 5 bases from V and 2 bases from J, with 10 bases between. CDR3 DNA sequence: TGTGCCAGCAGCCAAAACGGGGCTGGGGCCAACGTCCTGACTTTC. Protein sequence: CASSQNGAGANVLTF. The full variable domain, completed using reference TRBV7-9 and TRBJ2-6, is DTGVSQNPRHKITKRGQNVTFRCDPISEHNRLYWYRQTLGQGPEFLTYFQNEAQLEKSRLLSDRFSAERPKGSFSTLEIQRTEQGDSAMYLCASSQNGAGANVLTFGAGSRLTVL.

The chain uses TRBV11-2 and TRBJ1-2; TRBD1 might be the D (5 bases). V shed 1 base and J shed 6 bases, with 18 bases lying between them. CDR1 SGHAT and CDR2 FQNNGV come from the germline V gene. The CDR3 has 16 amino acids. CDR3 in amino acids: CASSLAHSITGDGYTF. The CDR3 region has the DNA TGTGCCAGCAGCTTAGCTCATTCCATAACGGGGGATGGCTACACCTTC.

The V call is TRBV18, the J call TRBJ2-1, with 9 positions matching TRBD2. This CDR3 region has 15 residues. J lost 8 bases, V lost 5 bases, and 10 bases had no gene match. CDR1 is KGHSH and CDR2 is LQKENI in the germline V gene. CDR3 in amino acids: CASSKEGLAGDEQFF. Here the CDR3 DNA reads TGTGCCAGCTCAAAGGAGGGACTAGCTGGCGATGAGCAGTTCTTC. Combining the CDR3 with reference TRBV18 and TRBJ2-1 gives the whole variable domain NAGVMQNPRHLVRRRGQEARLRCSPMKGHSHVYWYRQLPEEGLKFMVYLQKENIIDESGMPKERFSAEFPKEGPSILRIQQVVRGDSAAYFCASSKEGLAGDEQFFGPGTRLTVL.

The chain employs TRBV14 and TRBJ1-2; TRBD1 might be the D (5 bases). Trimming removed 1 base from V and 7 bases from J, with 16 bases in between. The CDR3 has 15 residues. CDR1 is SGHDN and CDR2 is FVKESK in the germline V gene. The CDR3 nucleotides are TGTGCCAGCAGCCAAGTCACAGGCCCGGCGGGTGGCTACACCTTC. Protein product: CASSQVTGPAGGYTF.

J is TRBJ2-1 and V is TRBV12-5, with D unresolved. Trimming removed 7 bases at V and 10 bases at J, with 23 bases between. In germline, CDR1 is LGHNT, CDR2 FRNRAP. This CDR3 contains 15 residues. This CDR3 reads CASASTIGPLAEQFF. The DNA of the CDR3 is TGTGCTAGTGCCTCAACGATAGGCCCCCTGGCGGAGCAGTTCTTC.

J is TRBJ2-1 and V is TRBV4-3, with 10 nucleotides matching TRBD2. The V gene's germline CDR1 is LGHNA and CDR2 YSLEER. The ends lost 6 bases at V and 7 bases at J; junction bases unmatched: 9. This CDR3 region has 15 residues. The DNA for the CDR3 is TGCGCCAGCAGGTCTGGGCTAGCGGGGGTGAATGAGCAGTTCTTC. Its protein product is CASRSGLAGVNEQFF.

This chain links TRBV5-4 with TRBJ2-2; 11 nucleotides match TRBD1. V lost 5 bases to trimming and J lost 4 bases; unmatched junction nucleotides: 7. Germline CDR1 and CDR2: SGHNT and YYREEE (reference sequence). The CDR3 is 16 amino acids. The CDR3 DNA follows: TGTGCCAGCAGGTTTAGTGGGACAGGGGGCACCGGGGAGCTGTTTTTT. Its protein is CASRFSGTGGTGELFF.

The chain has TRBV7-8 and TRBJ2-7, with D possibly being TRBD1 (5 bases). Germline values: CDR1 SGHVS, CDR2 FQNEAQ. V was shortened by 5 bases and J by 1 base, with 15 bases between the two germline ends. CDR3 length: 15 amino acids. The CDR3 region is CASSRPTGMSYEQYF. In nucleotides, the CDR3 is TGTGCCAGCAGCCGCCCCACAGGAATGTCCTACGAGCAGTACTTC.

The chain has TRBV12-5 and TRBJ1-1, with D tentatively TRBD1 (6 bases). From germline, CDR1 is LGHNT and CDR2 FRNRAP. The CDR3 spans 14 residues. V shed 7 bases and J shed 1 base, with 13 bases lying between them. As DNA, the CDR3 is TGTGCTAGTGCCCTCAGGGGAGGGAACACTGAAGCTTTCTTT. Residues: CASALRGGNTEAFF.

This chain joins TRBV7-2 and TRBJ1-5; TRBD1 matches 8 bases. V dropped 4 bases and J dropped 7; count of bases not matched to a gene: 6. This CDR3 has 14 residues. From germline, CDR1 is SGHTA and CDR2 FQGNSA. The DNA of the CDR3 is TGTGCCAGCAGCTCACAGGGGGAGGGGCAGCCCCAGCATTTT. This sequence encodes CASSSQGEGQPQHF.

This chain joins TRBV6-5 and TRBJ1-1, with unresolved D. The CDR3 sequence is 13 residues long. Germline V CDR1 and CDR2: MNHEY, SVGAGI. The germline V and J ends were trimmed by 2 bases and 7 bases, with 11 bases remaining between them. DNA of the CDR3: TGTGCCAGCAGTTACCCTGGCAGCGGTGAAGCTTTCTTT. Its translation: CASSYPGSGEAFF.

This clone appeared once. CDR3 sequence (DNA): TGTGCCAGCGAGGGGGACAGGGGAAATGAAAAACTGTTTTTT. Translating it yields CASEGDRGNEKLFF. The gene calls are TRBV28 and TRBJ1-4; 10 positions match TRBD1. CDR3 size: 14 residues. Germline V gene data show CDR1 as MDHEN and CDR2 as SYDVKM. The V and J ends lost 8 bases and 5 bases, in that order; junction bases with no gene match: 5.

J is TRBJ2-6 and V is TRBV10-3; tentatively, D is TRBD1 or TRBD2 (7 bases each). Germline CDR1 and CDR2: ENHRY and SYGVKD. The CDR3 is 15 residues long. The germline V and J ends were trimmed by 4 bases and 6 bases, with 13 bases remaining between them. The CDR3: CAISGQGGAANVLTF. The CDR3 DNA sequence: TGTGCCATCAGTGGACAGGGAGGGGCGGCCAACGTCCTGACTTTC.

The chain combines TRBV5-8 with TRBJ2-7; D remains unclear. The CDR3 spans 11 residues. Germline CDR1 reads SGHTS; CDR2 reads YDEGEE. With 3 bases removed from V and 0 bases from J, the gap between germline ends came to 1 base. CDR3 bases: TGTGCCAGCAGCTCCTCCTACGAGCAGTACGTC. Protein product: CASSSSYEQYV.

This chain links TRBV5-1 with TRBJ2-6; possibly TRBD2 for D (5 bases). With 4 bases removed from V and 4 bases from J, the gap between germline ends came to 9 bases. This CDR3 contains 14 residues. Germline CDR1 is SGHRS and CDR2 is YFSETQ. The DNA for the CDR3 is TGCGCCAGCAGCCGGGGATCCGGGGCCAACGTCCTGACTTTC. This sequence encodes CASSRGSGANVLTF.

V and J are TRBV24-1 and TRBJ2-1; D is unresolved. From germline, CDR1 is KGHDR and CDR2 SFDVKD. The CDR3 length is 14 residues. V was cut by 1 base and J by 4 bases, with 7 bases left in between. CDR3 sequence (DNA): TGTGCCACCAGTGATTTCGGCGGTTACAATGAGCAGTTCTTC. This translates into CATSDFGGYNEQFF.

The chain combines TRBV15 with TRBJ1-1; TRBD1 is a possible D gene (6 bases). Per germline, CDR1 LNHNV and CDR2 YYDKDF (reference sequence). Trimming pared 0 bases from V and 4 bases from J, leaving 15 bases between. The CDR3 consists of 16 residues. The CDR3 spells CATSRDRGGGGTEAFF. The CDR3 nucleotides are TGTGCCACCAGCAGAGATCGGGGAGGGGGAGGCACTGAAGCTTTCTTT. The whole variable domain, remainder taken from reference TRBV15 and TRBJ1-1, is DAMVIQNPRYQVTQFGKPVTLSCSQTLNHNVMYWYQQKSSQAPKLLFHYYDKDFNNEADTPDNFQSRRPNTSFCFLDIRSPGLGDTAMYLCATSRDRGGGGTEAFFGQGTRLTVV.

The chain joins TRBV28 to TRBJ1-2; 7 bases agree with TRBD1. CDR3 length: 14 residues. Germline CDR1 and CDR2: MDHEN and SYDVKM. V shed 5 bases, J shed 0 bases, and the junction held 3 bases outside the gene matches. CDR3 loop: CASSRDSSNYGYTF. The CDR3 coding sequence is TGTGCCAGCAGTCGGGACAGCTCTAACTATGGCTACACCTTC.

The CDR3 DNA reads as TGTGCCAGCAGTGGGCGCCTGGCGAACACCGGGGAGCTGTTTTTT. It yields the protein CASSGRLANTGELFF. V usage is TRBV2 and J usage is TRBJ2-2; D is unclear. The CDR3 is made up of 15 amino acids. Trimming removed 4 bases at V and 0 bases at J, with 9 bases between. Germline V CDR1 and CDR2: SNHLY, FYNNEI.

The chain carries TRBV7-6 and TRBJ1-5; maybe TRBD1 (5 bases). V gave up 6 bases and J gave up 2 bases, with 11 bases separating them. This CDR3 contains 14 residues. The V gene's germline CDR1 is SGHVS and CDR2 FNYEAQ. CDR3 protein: CASSSGIGNQPQHF. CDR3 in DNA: TGTGCCAGCAGTTCAGGGATCGGCAATCAGCCCCAGCATTTT. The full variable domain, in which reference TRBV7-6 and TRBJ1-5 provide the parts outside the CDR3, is GAGVSQSPRYKVTKRGQDVALRCDPISGHVSLYWYRQALGQGPEFLTYFNYEAQQDKSGLPNDRFSAERPEGSISTLTIQRTEQRDSAMYRCASSSGIGNQPQHFGDGTRLSIL.

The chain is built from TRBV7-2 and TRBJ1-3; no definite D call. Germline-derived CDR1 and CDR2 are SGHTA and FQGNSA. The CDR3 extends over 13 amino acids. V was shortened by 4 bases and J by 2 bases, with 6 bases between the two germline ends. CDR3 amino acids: CASSSTPGNTIYF. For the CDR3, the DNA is TGTGCCAGCAGCTCCACGCCTGGAAACACCATATATTTT.

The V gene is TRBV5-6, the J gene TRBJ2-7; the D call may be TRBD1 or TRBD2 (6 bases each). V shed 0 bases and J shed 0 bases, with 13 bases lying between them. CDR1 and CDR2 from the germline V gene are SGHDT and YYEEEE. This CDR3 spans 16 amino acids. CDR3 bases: TGTGCCAGCAGCTTGGCCTACAGGGACTTCTCCTACGAGCAGTACTTC. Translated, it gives CASSLAYRDFSYEQYF.

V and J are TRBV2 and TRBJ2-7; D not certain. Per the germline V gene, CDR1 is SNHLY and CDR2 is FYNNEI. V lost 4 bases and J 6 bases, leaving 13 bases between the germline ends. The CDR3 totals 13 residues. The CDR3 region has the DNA TGTGCCAGCAGTGGGAACCTCTCGGGCGAGCAGTACGTC. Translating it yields CASSGNLSGEQYV.

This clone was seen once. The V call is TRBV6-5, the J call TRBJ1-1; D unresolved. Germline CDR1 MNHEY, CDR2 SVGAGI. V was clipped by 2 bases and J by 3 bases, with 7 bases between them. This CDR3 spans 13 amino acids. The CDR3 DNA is TGTGCCAGCAGTTACAATCCTGACACTGAAGCTTTCTTT. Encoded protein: CASSYNPDTEAFF.

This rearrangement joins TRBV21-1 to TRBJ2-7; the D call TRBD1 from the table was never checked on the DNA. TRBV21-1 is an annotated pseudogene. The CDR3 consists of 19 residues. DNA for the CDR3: TGTGCCAGTCCGAACAAAACCGGAGGGGGTGGACAGGGGCTCGACGAGCAGTACTTC. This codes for CASPNKTGGGGQGLDEQYF.

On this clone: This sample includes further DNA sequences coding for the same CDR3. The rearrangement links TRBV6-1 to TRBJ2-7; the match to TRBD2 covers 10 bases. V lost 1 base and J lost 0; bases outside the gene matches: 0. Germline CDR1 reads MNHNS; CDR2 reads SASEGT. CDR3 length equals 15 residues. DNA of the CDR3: TGTGCCAGCAGTGAAGGACTAGCGGGCTCCTACGAGCAGTACTTC. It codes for CASSEGLAGSYEQYF.

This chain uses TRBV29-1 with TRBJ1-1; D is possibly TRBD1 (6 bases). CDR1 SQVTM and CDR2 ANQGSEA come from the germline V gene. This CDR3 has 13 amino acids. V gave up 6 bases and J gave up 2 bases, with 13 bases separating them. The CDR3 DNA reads TGCAGCGTCCAACAGGGAACCAACACTGAAGCTTTCTTT. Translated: CSVQQGTNTEAFF.